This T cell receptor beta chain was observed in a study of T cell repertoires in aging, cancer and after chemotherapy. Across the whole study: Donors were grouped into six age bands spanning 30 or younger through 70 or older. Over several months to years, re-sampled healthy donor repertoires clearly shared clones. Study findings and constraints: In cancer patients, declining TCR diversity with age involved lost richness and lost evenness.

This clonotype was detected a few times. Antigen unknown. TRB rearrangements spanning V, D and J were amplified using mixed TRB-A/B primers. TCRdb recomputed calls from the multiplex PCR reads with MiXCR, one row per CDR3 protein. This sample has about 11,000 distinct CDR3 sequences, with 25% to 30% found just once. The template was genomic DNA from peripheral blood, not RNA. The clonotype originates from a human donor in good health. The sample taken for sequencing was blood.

This CDR3 is CASEPTGDGTGELFF. In DNA, the CDR3 is TGTGCCAGCGAACCGACAGGGGACGGCACCGGGGAGCTGTTTTTT. The chain has TRBV28 and TRBJ2-2; TRBD1 agrees at 8 bases. After removal of 8 bases from V and 4 bases from J, the junction contained 9 bases not matched to a gene. CDR3 length equals 15 residues. The V gene's germline CDR1 is MDHEN and CDR2 SYDVKM.